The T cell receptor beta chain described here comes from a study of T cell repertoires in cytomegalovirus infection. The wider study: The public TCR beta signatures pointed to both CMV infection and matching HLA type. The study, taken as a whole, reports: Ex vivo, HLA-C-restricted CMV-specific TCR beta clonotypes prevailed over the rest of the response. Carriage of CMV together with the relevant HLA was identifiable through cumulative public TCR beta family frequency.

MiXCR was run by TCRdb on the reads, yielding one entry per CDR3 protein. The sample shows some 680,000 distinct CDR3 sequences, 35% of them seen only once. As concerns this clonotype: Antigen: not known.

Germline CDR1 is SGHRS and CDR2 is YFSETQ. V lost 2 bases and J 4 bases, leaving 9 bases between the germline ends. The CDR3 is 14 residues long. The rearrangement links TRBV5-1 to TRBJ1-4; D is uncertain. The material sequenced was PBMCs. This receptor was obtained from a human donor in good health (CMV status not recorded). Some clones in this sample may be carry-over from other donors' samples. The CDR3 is CASSLRADNEKLFF. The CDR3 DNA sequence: TGCGCCAGCAGCTTACGGGCTGATAATGAAAAACTGTTTTTT.